This TCR beta chain was observed in a study of blood T cells in healthy people across ages. Study observations and caveats: The long-lived group displayed more naive CD4+ cells, plus higher diversity, than the aged donors did. PBMCs went unsorted, and a conclusive naive versus antigen-experienced comparison was therefore prevented.

With a J-beta primer mix and a sample-barcoded 5' primer, a second PCR ran about 7 to 12 cycles. TCRdb fed the 5' RACE reads into MiXCR, producing one record per CDR3 protein. The table shows 800,000 to 900,000 distinct CDR3 sequences, with less than 80% occurring only once. Of note for this clonotype: Its antigen is currently unknown.

Caucasian, healthy and from Russia, the donors were aged between roughly 6 and 95. The clonotype originates from a man aged 25 to 40 in good health. The sequenced material came from blood.

Written as DNA, the CDR3 is TGCGCCAGCAGCGCAGTAGAACTAGCGGGGGCTGGTGGGCAGTTCTTC. This gives the protein CASSAVELAGAGGQFF. The V call is TRBV5-1, the J call TRBJ2-1, with 11 bases that match TRBD2. With V trimmed by 4 bases and J by 12 bases, 15 bases remained unmatched. The CDR3 runs to 16 residues. CDR1 is SGHRS and CDR2 is YFSETQ in the germline V gene.